This T cell receptor (beta chain) was obtained from a study of blood T cell repertoires in COVID-19. The overall study: T cells, B-cell-depleted T cells, or PBMCs provided the cDNA or gDNA that served as material.

Libraries were prepared by immunoSEQ multiplex PCR; TCRdb keeps only in-frame clonotypes and omits some of them. The sample yields under 400,000 clones, about 90% seen once. Trimming cost V 4 bases and J 6 bases, with 12 bases left between them. Germline V lookup: CDR1 SGHAT, CDR2 FQNNGV. The CDR3 is 14 residues long. Sequencing was done on a sample of peripheral blood. V and J are TRBV11-2 and TRBJ1-4; a possible D gene is TRBD1 (6 bases). This receptor was identified in a woman aged 30 to 39 with COVID-19, enrolled during active disease. The CDR3 coding sequence is TGTGCCAGCAGCTCAACAGGGTTCTATGAAAAACTGTTTTTT. As protein: CASSSTGFYEKLFF. Drawing the rest from reference TRBV11-2 and TRBJ1-4, the complete variable domain is EAGVAQSPRYKIIEKRQSVAFWCNPISGHATLYWYQQILGQGPKLLIQFQNNGVVDDSQLPKDRFSAERLKGVDSTLKIQPAKLEDSAVYLCASSSTGFYEKLFFGSGTQLSVL.